These 21 T cell receptor beta chains share one sample of origin, sequenced in a study of regulatory T cells in long-lasting Graves disease. Through Arm-PCR of CDR3 regions and iRepertoire HTBI primers, TCR beta libraries were built. TCRdb analysed the multiplex PCR reads with MiXCR anew, one entry per CDR3 protein. The data hold about 240,000 distinct CDR3 sequences, with 20% observed a single time. Regarding time point: newly diagnosed GD, antithyroid drugs for less than 3 months. From RNA extracted from PBMCs, the TCR library was made. The sequences come from peripheral blood mononuclear cells (PBMCs), collected at new diagnosis, from a patient treated with antithyroid drugs. The receptors were sampled from a female donor with Graves disease.

In the case of this clonotype: A far larger clone is only one base removed, so a read error is likely. The chain joins TRBV11-3 to TRBJ2-3, with unresolved D. The J call may be mistaken, given a closer DNA end match to TRBJ1-5. The CDR3 consists of 16 residues. CDR1 and CDR2 from the germline V gene are SGHNT and YENEEA. The CDR3 reads CASSFLGEPSTDTQHF. The CDR3 DNA reads TGTGCCAGCAGCTTCCTAGGCGAACCTAGCACAGATACGCAGCATTTT.

This clonotype was found many times. This chain uses TRBV27 with TRBJ2-7, with TRBD2 identical over 7 bases. The CDR3 covers 13 residues. V gave up 5 bases and J gave up 3 bases; unmatched junction bases: 4. Looked up from germline, CDR1 is MNHEY and CDR2 is SMNVEV (reference sequence). The CDR3 is CASSLSSGYEQYF. The DNA for the CDR3 is TGTGCCAGCAGTCTCTCTAGCGGCTACGAGCAGTACTTC.

The V call is TRBV10-2, the J call TRBJ2-1, with D maybe TRBD1 (6 bases). Germline V CDR1 and CDR2: WSHSY, SAAADI. The CDR3 is 11 residues long. Trimming shortened V by 6 bases and J by 8 bases, and 8 bases separated the two germline ends. The CDR3 sequence: CASREGDEQFF. In DNA form, the CDR3 reads TGCGCCAGCAGAGAGGGGGATGAGCAGTTCTTC.

This clonotype has at least ten counts. The chain carries TRBV5-6 and TRBJ2-1; tentatively, D is TRBD2 (6 bases). Trimming removed 4 bases at V and 4 bases at J, with 15 bases between. Germline V lookup: CDR1 SGHDT, CDR2 YYEEEE. The CDR3 extends over 15 amino acids. The CDR3: CASSPPGGGYNEQFF. The CDR3 DNA reads TGTGCCAGCAGCCCCCCTGGCGGAGGGTACAATGAGCAGTTCTTC.

In this sample, this clonotype turned up many times. This chain uses TRBV6-1 with TRBJ1-2; 7 bases are a match to TRBD1. The germline V gene encodes CDR1 MNHNS and CDR2 SASEGT. The junction had 14 bases not matched to a gene; V was cut back by 6 bases and J by 7 bases. The CDR3 length is 15 residues. Written as DNA, the CDR3 is TGTGCCAGCAGCCCAGACAGGGAAAAAGGTGTTGGCTACACCTTC. The encoded protein is CASSPDREKGVGYTF.

This clonotype has only a few counts. CDR3 coding DNA: TGCGCCAGCAGCTTGGATCCACAGGGGGCCTCCTACAATGAGCAGTTCTTC. It specifies CASSLDPQGASYNEQFF. This chain uses TRBV5-1 with TRBJ2-1; 9 bases are a match to TRBD1. With 0 bases clipped from V and 0 bases from J, the junction kept 4 bases outside the gene matches. This CDR3 contains 17 residues. Germline CDR1 reads SGHRS; CDR2 reads YFSETQ.

This clonotype showed up many times. This rearrangement joins TRBV2 to TRBJ1-4; possibly TRBD1 for D (6 bases). Germline V gene sequence: CDR1 SNHLY, CDR2 FYNNEI. Trimming removed 5 bases at V and 0 bases at J, with 10 bases between. This CDR3 spans 15 amino acids. In nucleotides, the CDR3 is TGTGCCAGCAGTCCGAGGACAGCAACTAATGAAAAACTGTTTTTT. Residues: CASSPRTATNEKLFF.

This sequence joins TRBV7-2 and TRBJ2-1; 11 bases line up with TRBD1. The germline CDR1 and CDR2 sequences are SGHTA and FQGNSA. Losses at the gene ends were 4 bases for V and 7 bases for J; bases not matched to a gene: 9. The CDR3 sequence is 16 residues long. CDR3 in DNA: TGTGCCAGCAGCTATACGGGACAGGGGGGCGGGAATGAGCAGTTCTTC. Translating it yields CASSYTGQGGGNEQFF.

This rearrangement joins TRBV16 to TRBJ1-1; D unclear. The CDR3 contains 16 residues. V was clipped by 2 bases and J by 4 bases, with 17 bases between them. CDR1 is KGHSY and CDR2 is FQNENV in the germline V gene. The CDR3 nucleotides read TGTGCCAGCAGCCAAACCCTTTTCCTGGCCGGCACTGAAGCTTTCTTT. Translated, it gives CASSQTLFLAGTEAFF. Full variable domain (missing parts from reference TRBV16 and TRBJ1-1): GEEVAQTPKHLVRGEGQKAKLYCAPIKGHSYVFWYQQVLKNEFKFLISFQNENVFDETGMPKERFSAKCLPNSPCSLEIQATKLEDSAVYFCASSQTLFLAGTEAFFGQGTRLTVV.

With respect to this clonotype: A far more abundant clone sits one base away, making this likely a read error. This CDR3 is CASGTNPGYEQYF. CDR3 DNA: TGTGCCAGCGGCACCAACCCCGGGTACGAGCAGTACTTC. The chain is built from TRBV7-2 and TRBJ2-3; D not certain. The J call could be wrong; TRBJ2-7 is a better fit for the DNA end. The CDR3 is 13 amino acids. Germline V gene data show CDR1 as SGHTA and CDR2 as FQGNSA.

This clonotype was seen ten or more times. This chain connects TRBV5-6 to TRBJ2-7; possibly TRBD1 or TRBD2 for D (5 bases each). The CDR3 consists of 15 residues. Germline V CDR1 and CDR2: SGHDT, YYEEEE. V was trimmed by 1 base and J by 2 bases, leaving 13 bases between them. For the CDR3, the DNA is TGTGCCAGCAGCTTGTCGGGGCATCTAGCCTACGAGCAGTACTTC. Protein product: CASSLSGHLAYEQYF.

This clonotype was detected a few times. The rearrangement uses TRBV5-4 and TRBJ1-2; tentatively, D is TRBD1 (6 bases). V was pared by 2 bases and J by 4 bases, with 18 bases between. The CDR3 covers 16 residues. Germline values: CDR1 SGHNT, CDR2 YYREEE (reference sequence). CDR3 coding DNA: TGTGCCAGCAGCTTACAGGGAGGAATTGATTTCTATGGCTACACCTTC. Translation gives CASSLQGGIDFYGYTF.

This clonotype showed up many times. The rearrangement uses TRBV20-1 and TRBJ2-7, with D possibly matching TRBD2 (5 bases). CDR3 length: 12 amino acids. The V end was cut by 8 bases, the J end by 1 base, with 12 bases between. Germline V gene sequence: CDR1 DFQATT, CDR2 SNEGSKA (reference sequence). This CDR3 reads CSLEGGSYEQYF. The CDR3 DNA reads TGCAGTCTCGAGGGCGGGTCCTACGAGCAGTACTTC.

This clonotype was counted ten times or more. The chain carries TRBV18 and TRBJ2-3, with 7 bases that match TRBD2. J gave up 3 bases and V 0 bases, and 0 bases lay outside the gene matches. CDR1 KGHSH and CDR2 LQKENI come from the germline V gene. The CDR3 sequence is 14 residues long. The CDR3 nucleotides are TGTGCCAGCTCACCACCGGGACTAACAGATACGCAGTATTTT. Its protein product is CASSPPGLTDTQYF.

V usage is TRBV6-1 and J usage is TRBJ2-2; TRBD1 is a possible D gene (5 bases). V was pared by 4 bases and J by 4 bases, with 16 bases between. CDR1 MNHNS and CDR2 SASEGT come from the germline V gene. The CDR3 spans 16 residues. The chain's CDR3 is CASSARTPLCTGELFF. For the CDR3, the DNA is TGTGCCAGCAGTGCCCGGACACCTTTATGCACCGGGGAGCTGTTTTTT.

Worth noting for this clonotype: It is likely a read error: a sequence one base away is far more abundant. The chain combines TRBV5-5 with TRBJ2-5; D remains unclear. The germline V gene encodes CDR1 SGHKS and CDR2 YYEKEE (reference sequence). The length of the CDR3 is 13 residues. Trimming shortened V by 0 bases and J by 2 bases, and 5 bases separated the two germline ends. CDR3 DNA sequence: TGTGCCAGCAGCTTGGGACTGCAAGAGACCCAGTACTTC. Protein sequence: CASSLGLQETQYF.

This clonotype has at least ten counts. The chain has TRBV20-1 and TRBJ2-1, with 9 positions matching TRBD2. Germline CDR1 and CDR2: DFQATT and SNEGSKA (reference sequence). The CDR3 loop spans 15 amino acids. The ends lost 1 base at V and 7 bases at J; junction bases unmatched: 8. CDR3 loop: CSARVVTSGPNEQFF. The CDR3 DNA follows: TGCAGTGCTAGAGTGGTGACTAGCGGACCGAATGAGCAGTTCTTC.

This clonotype was detected many times. The rearrangement links TRBV28 to TRBJ1-1; perhaps TRBD1 as D (6 bases). Trimming removed 4 bases at V and 4 bases at J, with 16 bases between. The CDR3 sequence is 15 residues long. The germline CDR1 and CDR2 sequences are MDHEN and SYDVKM. CDR3 sequence: CASSSSDSLGTEAFF. The CDR3 nucleotides are TGTGCCAGCAGTTCGTCGGACAGTTTAGGCACTGAAGCTTTCTTT.

This clonotype showed up many times. The CDR3 DNA follows: TGCAGCGTAACCCGGGACGGGGCTGAAGCTTTCTTT. Protein product: CSVTRDGAEAFF. The chain is built from TRBV29-1 and TRBJ1-1; a weak D match, TRBD1 (5 bases). The V and J ends lost 6 bases and 6 bases respectively, with 14 bases between them. The CDR3 is made up of 12 amino acids. CDR1 and CDR2 from the germline V gene are SQVTM and ANQGSEA.

This clonotype appeared many times. The rearrangement uses TRBV6-1 and TRBJ1-6; 11 bases are a match to TRBD1. The germline V gene encodes CDR1 MNHNS and CDR2 SASEGT. CDR3 length: 14 residues. The junction had 5 bases not matched to a gene; V was cut back by 6 bases and J by 10 bases. CDR3 residues: CASSKGQGASPLHF. Written as DNA, the CDR3 is TGTGCCAGCAGCAAAGGACAGGGGGCATCACCCCTCCACTTT.

This clonotype was counted once. The chain recombines TRBV5-1 with TRBJ2-3; 12 bases fit TRBD2. The CDR3 sequence is 16 residues long. Looked up from germline, CDR1 is SGHRS and CDR2 is YFSETQ. V lost 5 bases to trimming and J lost 4 bases; unmatched junction nucleotides: 8. Written as DNA, the CDR3 is TGCGCCAGCAGTTCTCTAGCGGGGGGGCTCGCAGATACGCAGTATTTT. Amino acid sequence: CASSSLAGGLADTQYF.